Each of the 27 T cell receptor beta chains below was sequenced from the same sample in a study of blood T cells in healthy people across ages. Combining a sample-barcoded 5' primer with a J-beta primer mix, a second PCR ran for 7 to 11 cycles. In TCRdb, the 5' RACE reads were re-called with MiXCR into one record per CDR3 protein. The sample lists some 640,000 distinct CDR3 sequences, around half occurring once. The material sequenced was blood. Source of these receptors: a woman in her sixties or seventies in good health.

The chain carries TRBV29-1 and TRBJ1-1; 8 bases match TRBD1. Germline V gives CDR1 SQVTM, CDR2 ANQGSEA. CDR3 length: 13 amino acids. The J segment lost 5 bases and the V segment lost 4 bases, leaving 6 bases of the junction unmatched. CDR3 amino acids: CSVGGTGRTEAFF. The CDR3 nucleotides read TGCAGCGTTGGCGGGACAGGAAGGACTGAAGCTTTCTTT.

The rearrangement uses TRBV7-2 and TRBJ2-1; 13 bases match TRBD2. This CDR3 region has 14 residues. V lost 10 bases and J lost 4; bases outside the gene matches: 4. Germline CDR1 reads SGHTA; CDR2 reads FQGNSA. The DNA of the CDR3 is TGTGCCACCTGGGGACTAGCGGGATACAATGAGCAGTTCTTC. It translates to CATWGLAGYNEQFF.

V gene TRBV18 combines with J gene TRBJ2-4; D tentatively reads TRBD1 or TRBD2 (5 bases each). The end of the DNA is better explained by TRBJ2-7, so the J call may be wrong. The CDR3 runs 16 residues. Germline V gene data show CDR1 as KGHSH and CDR2 as LQKENI. The CDR3 here is CASSRGSPLLSYEQYF. CDR3 nucleotides: TGTGCCAGCTCGAGGGGCAGTCCTCTCCTCAGCTACGAGCAGTACTTC.

The genes are TRBV6-2 or TRBV6-3 and TRBJ2-3; 11 nucleotides agree with TRBD2. CDR3 length: 17 residues. After removal of 0 bases from V and 4 bases from J, the junction contained 6 bases not matched to a gene. Germline V gene lookup returns CDR1 MNHEY and CDR2 SVGEGT. The CDR3 coding sequence is TGTGCCAGCAGTTACTCGAATAGCGGGAGGGCTTCAGATACGCAGTATTTT. It yields the protein CASSYSNSGRASDTQYF.

This clonotype has just a few counts. The V gene is TRBV9, the J gene TRBJ1-4; D unclear. The length of the CDR3 is 12 residues. Deletions cut 4 bases from V and 8 bases from J, with 9 bases between. CDR1 is SGDLS, CDR2 YYNGEE, per germline. As DNA, the CDR3 is TGTGCCAGCAGCACCCCTACAGAAAAACTGTTTTTT. Amino acids: CASSTPTEKLFF.

This chain joins TRBV7-4 and TRBJ2-7, with unresolved D. Germline-derived CDR1 and CDR2 are SGHVT and SQSDAQ. The ends were cut back, 5 bases at V and 1 base at J, with 15 bases in the middle. The CDR3 covers 15 residues. CDR3 in DNA: TGTGCCAGCAGCCCTACAATCCCCACTTCCTACGAGCAGTACTTC. It yields the protein CASSPTIPTSYEQYF.

The rearrangement joins TRBV7-3 to TRBJ2-1; D is possibly TRBD2 (6 bases). Trimming stripped 0 bases from V and 2 bases from J, with 8 bases between. The CDR3 totals 15 residues. Germline V gene sequence: CDR1 SGHTA, CDR2 FQGTGA. This chain's CDR3 is CASSLTAGPYNEQFF. CDR3 coding DNA: TGTGCCAGCAGCTTAACGGCGGGACCCTACAATGAGCAGTTCTTC. Using reference TRBV7-3 and TRBJ2-1 for the parts outside the CDR3, the full variable domain is GAGVSQTPSNKVTEKGKYVELRCDPISGHTALYWYRQSLGQGPEFLIYFQGTGAADDSGLPNDRFFAVRPEGSVSTLKIQRTERGDSAVYLCASSLTAGPYNEQFFGPGTRLTVL.

The rearrangement joins TRBV6-5 to TRBJ2-3, with 7 bases lining up with TRBD2. The trim removed 8 bases at V and 0 bases at J, leaving 2 bases unmatched. Germline lookup yields CDR1 MNHEY and CDR2 SVGAGI. The length of the CDR3 is 13 residues. Here the CDR3 DNA reads TGTGCCAGCGGGAGGGCTAGCACAGATACGCAGTATTTT. It yields the protein CASGRASTDTQYF.

The chain employs TRBV4-3 and TRBJ2-7; 8 bases are a match to TRBD2. J was trimmed by 9 bases and V by 0 bases; bases with no gene match: 4. Germline V gene data show CDR1 as LGHNA and CDR2 as YSLEER. The CDR3 runs to 13 residues. The CDR3, as DNA: TGCGCCAGCAGCCAAGATTCAAGCGGGGGGCAGTACTTC. This encodes CASSQDSSGGQYF.

Note on this clonotype: Relative to the germline gene, one junction end is altered; a read error may explain this. The V and J genes are TRBV7-2 and TRBJ2-7; D gene ambiguous. CDR3 size: 16 residues. The germline CDR1 and CDR2 sequences are SGHTA and FQGNSA. The CDR3 region has the DNA TGTGCCAACAGCCCACGCCGATCGGCGGATCTCTACGAGCAGTACTTC. Translating gives CANSPRRSADLYEQYF.

V is TRBV3-1 and J is TRBJ2-5; the match to TRBD1 covers 7 bases. The CDR3 is 14 amino acids. Germline loops: CDR1 LGHDT, CDR2 YNNKEL (reference sequence). The ends lost 0 bases at V and 6 bases at J; junction bases unmatched: 4. The CDR3 region has the DNA TGTGCCAGCAGCCAAGAGGGACAGAGAAAGACCCAGTACTTC. Its protein product is CASSQEGQRKTQYF.

The rearrangement uses TRBV5-6 and TRBJ1-5; tentatively, D is TRBD1 (6 bases). Trimming left V 10 bases short and J 0 bases short, with 17 bases between. CDR1 is SGHDT and CDR2 is YYEEEE in the germline V gene. The CDR3 loop spans 15 amino acids. The CDR3, as DNA: TGTGCCGGCCACAGGGACTCCAATAGCAATCAGCCCCAGCATTTT. This sequence encodes CAGHRDSNSNQPQHF.

CDR3 amino acids: CASRVYNEQFF. CDR3 nucleotides: TGTGCCAGCAGAGTCTACAATGAGCAGTTCTTC. The chain has TRBV6-5 and TRBJ2-1; D uncertain. Germline CDR1 is MNHEY and CDR2 is SVGAGI. V was pared by 6 bases and J by 3 bases, with 3 bases between. CDR3 length: 11 residues.

The chain joins TRBV7-9 to TRBJ1-4, with a possible D match to TRBD1 (5 bases). This CDR3 has 13 residues. Trimming pared 1 base from V and 10 bases from J, leaving 10 bases between. The germline CDR1 and CDR2 sequences are SEHNR and FQNEAQ (reference sequence). CDR3 region: CASSLVSGGKLFF. The DNA for the CDR3 is TGTGCCAGCAGCTTAGTATCCGGGGGAAAACTGTTTTTT.

This CDR3 is CSARDGTSQSSYNEQFF. CDR3 nucleotide sequence: TGCAGTGCTAGAGACGGGACTAGCCAGAGCTCCTACAATGAGCAGTTCTTC. J is TRBJ2-1 and V is TRBV20-1; 9 positions match TRBD2. V was pared by 0 bases and J by 0 bases, with 6 bases of the junction left unmatched. Germline V gene sequence: CDR1 DFQATT, CDR2 SNEGSKA (reference sequence). This CDR3 spans 17 amino acids.

This clonotype has more than one count but fewer than ten. The chain joins TRBV7-9 to TRBJ2-7; D call uncertain. The CDR3 contains 13 residues. Trimming removed 0 bases from V and 5 bases from J, with 8 bases in between. Germline CDR1 reads SEHNR; CDR2 reads FQNEAQ (reference sequence). CDR3: CASSLAIADEQYF. The CDR3, as DNA: TGTGCCAGCAGCTTAGCGATAGCCGACGAGCAGTACTTC.

There are many counts of this clonotype. The chain carries TRBV4-2 and TRBJ2-1; 10 nucleotides line up with TRBD2. This CDR3 comprises 15 residues. Germline V gives CDR1 LGHNA, CDR2 YNFKEQ. V trimming: 4 bases; J trimming: 5 bases; junction bases outside the gene matches: 5. The CDR3 reads CASSPRLAGHNEQFF. CDR3 DNA sequence: TGTGCCAGCAGCCCGCGACTAGCGGGCCACAATGAGCAGTTCTTC.

J is TRBJ2-7 and V is TRBV7-2; D is uncertain. The J call could be wrong; TRBJ2-5 is a better fit for the DNA end. CDR3 length: 15 amino acids. CDR1 and CDR2 (germline): SGHTA, FQGNSA. CDR3 residues: CASSLGSTTGRTQYF. The CDR3 DNA sequence: TGTGCCAGCAGCTTAGGTTCAACAACCGGAAGGACCCAGTACTTC.

The rearrangement uses TRBV4-3 and TRBJ1-5; possible D gene TRBD1, 6 bases. V was clipped by 0 bases and J by 2 bases, with 11 bases between them. CDR3 length: 16 amino acids. CDR1 is LGHNA, CDR2 YSLEER, per germline. For the CDR3, the DNA is TGCGCCAGCAGCCAAGAGTGGAACAGGGGCAATCAGCCCCAGCATTTT. Protein product: CASSQEWNRGNQPQHF.

This rearrangement joins TRBV9 to TRBJ1-4; D unclear. Germline V CDR1 and CDR2: SGDLS, YYNGEE. The ends were cut back, 2 bases at V and 0 bases at J, with 8 bases in the middle. CDR3 length: 15 amino acids. CDR3 in DNA: TGTGCCAGCAGCGTCGGGAGGGCAACTAATGAAAAACTGTTTTTT. This encodes CASSVGRATNEKLFF.

V gene TRBV29-1 combines with J gene TRBJ2-2; D ambiguous. CDR3 size: 12 residues. With 7 bases removed from V and 7 bases from J, the gap between germline ends came to 13 bases. Per germline, CDR1 SQVTM and CDR2 ANQGSEA. The DNA for the CDR3 is TGCAGCGCCGGCCCATATTTCGGGGAGCTGTTTTTT. Protein product: CSAGPYFGELFF.

This clonotype was detected a few times. This sequence joins TRBV29-1 and TRBJ2-1; D is undetermined. CDR3 size: 13 residues. V was cut by 2 bases and J by 7 bases, with 12 bases left in between. Germline CDR1 SQVTM, CDR2 ANQGSEA. CDR3 nucleotide sequence: TGCAGCGTTGAAACTGTCTACCTAAATGAGCAGTTCTTC. The encoded protein is CSVETVYLNEQFF.

The chain carries TRBV7-9 and TRBJ2-7; maybe TRBD2 (6 bases). Trimming pared 5 bases from V and 1 base from J, leaving 18 bases between. Germline CDR1 reads SEHNR; CDR2 reads FQNEAQ (reference sequence). The CDR3 covers 16 residues. This chain's CDR3 is CASSRLTGEESYEQYF. The DNA for the CDR3 is TGTGCCAGCAGCCGGCTGACGGGGGAGGAGTCCTACGAGCAGTACTTC.

The chain uses TRBV30 and TRBJ2-7, with D maybe TRBD1 (5 bases). This CDR3 has 12 amino acids. The germline gives CDR1 GTSNPN, CDR2 SVGIG (reference sequence). The ends were cut back, 2 bases at V and 12 bases at J, with 17 bases in the middle. The CDR3 nucleotides are TGTGCCTGGAGTAAGTCCCCGGCAGGGTGGTACTTC. Its translation: CAWSKSPAGWYF.

V and J are TRBV14 and TRBJ2-1, with unresolved D. V lost 4 bases, J lost 10 bases, and 11 bases lay in between. Germline V gene sequence: CDR1 SGHDN, CDR2 FVKESK. The CDR3 covers 12 residues. In nucleotides, the CDR3 is TGTGCCAGCAGCCGCCAGGCCTACGAGCAGTTCTTC. This sequence encodes CASSRQAYEQFF.

This sequence joins TRBV20-1 and TRBJ1-1; D not resolved. The length of the CDR3 is 11 residues. Per the germline V gene, CDR1 is DFQATT and CDR2 is SNEGSKA (reference sequence). V was clipped by 5 bases and J by 7 bases, with 11 bases between them. The chain's CDR3 is CSAPRTSEAFF. In DNA, the CDR3 is TGCAGTGCTCCCCGGACCAGTGAAGCTTTCTTT.

This clonotype was seen only a few times. This sequence joins TRBV7-2 and TRBJ2-3; tentatively, D is TRBD1 (5 bases). Germline lookup yields CDR1 SGHTA and CDR2 FQGNSA. V was cut by 1 base and J by 1 base, with 12 bases left in between. This CDR3 spans 16 amino acids. The CDR3 region has the DNA TGTGCCAGCAGCTTAGAAGGGGTTGGGGGCACAGATACGCAGTATTTT. Its protein product is CASSLEGVGGTDTQYF.